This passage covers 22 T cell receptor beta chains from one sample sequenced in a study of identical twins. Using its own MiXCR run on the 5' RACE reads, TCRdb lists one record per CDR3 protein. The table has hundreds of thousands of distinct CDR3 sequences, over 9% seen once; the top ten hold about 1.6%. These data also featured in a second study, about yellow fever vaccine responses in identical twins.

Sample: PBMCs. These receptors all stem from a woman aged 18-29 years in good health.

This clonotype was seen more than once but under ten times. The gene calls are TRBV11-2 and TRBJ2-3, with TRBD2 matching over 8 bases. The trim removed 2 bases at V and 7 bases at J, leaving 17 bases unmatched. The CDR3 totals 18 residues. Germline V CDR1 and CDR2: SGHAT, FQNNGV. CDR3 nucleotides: TGTGCCAGCAGCTTAATGGGTGGGCGAGCGGGAGTTCCAAATACGCAGTATTTT. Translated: CASSLMGGRAGVPNTQYF.

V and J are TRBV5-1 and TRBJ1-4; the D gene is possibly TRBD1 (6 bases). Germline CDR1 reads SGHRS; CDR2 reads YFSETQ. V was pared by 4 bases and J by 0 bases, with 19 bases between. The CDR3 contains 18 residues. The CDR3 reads CASSPTGDESTTNEKLFF. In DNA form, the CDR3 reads TGCGCCAGCAGCCCGACAGGAGACGAATCTACAACTAATGAAAAACTGTTTTTT.

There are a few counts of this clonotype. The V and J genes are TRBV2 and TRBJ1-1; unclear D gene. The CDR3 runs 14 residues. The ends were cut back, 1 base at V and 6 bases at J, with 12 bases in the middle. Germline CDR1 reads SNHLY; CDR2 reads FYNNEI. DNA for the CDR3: TGTGCCAGCAGTGAAGAGGGCTCTCGGTCTGAAGCTTTCTTT. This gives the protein CASSEEGSRSEAFF.

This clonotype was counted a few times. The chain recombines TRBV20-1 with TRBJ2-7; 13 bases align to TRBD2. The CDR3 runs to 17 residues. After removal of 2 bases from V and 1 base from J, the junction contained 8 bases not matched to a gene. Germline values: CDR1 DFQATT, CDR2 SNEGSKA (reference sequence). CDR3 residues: CSARPGLAGDKSYEQYF. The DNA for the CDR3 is TGCAGTGCTAGACCTGGACTAGCGGGAGACAAATCCTACGAGCAGTACTTC.

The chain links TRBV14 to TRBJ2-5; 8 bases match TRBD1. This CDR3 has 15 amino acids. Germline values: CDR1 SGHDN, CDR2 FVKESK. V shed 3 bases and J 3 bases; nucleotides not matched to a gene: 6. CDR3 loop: CASSHWTGRKETQYF. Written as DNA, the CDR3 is TGTGCCAGCAGCCATTGGACAGGGAGGAAAGAGACCCAGTACTTC.

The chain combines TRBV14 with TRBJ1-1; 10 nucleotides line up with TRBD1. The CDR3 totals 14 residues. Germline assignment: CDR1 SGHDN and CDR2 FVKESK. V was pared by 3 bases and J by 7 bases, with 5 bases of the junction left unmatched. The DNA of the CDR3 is TGTGCCAGCAGCCAGGGACAGGGGAAAATTGAAGCTTTCTTT. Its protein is CASSQGQGKIEAFF.

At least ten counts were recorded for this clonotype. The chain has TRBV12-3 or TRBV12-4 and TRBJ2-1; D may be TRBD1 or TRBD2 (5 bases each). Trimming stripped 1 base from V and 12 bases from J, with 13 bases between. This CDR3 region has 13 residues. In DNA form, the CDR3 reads TGTGCCAGCAGTTTAGGGCTTCGGGGCGGGCAGTTCTTC. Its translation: CASSLGLRGGQFF.

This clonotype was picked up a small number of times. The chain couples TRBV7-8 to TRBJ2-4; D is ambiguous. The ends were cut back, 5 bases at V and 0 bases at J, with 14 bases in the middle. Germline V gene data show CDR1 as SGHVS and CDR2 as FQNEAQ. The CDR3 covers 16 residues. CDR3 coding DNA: TGTGCCAGCAGCCAGAACCTAATATTAGCCAAAAACATTCAGTACTTC. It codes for CASSQNLILAKNIQYF. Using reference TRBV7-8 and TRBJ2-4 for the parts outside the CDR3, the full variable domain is GAGVSQSPRYKVAKRGQDVALRCDPISGHVSLFWYQQALGQGPEFLTYFQNEAQLDKSGLPSDRFFAERPEGSVSTLKIQRTQQEDSAVYLCASSQNLILAKNIQYFGAGTRLSVL.

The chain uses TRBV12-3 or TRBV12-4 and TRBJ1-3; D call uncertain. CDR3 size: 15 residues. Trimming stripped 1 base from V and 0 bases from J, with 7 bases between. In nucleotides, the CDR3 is TGTGCCAGCAGTTTAGAACCAAACTCTGGAAACACCATATATTTT. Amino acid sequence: CASSLEPNSGNTIYF.

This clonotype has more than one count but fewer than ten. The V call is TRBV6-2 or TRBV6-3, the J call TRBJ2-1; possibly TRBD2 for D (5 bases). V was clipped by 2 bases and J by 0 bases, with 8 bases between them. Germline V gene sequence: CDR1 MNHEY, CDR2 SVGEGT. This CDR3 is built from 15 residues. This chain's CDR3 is CASSYGENSYNEQFF. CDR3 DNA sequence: TGTGCCAGCAGTTACGGGGAGAACTCCTACAATGAGCAGTTCTTC.

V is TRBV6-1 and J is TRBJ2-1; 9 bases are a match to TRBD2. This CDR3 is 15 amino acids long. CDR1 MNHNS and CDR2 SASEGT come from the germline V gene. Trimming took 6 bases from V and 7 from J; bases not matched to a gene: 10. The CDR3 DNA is TGTGCCAGCAGAGTAGCGGGGGACCTTACAAATGAGCAGTTCTTC. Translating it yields CASRVAGDLTNEQFF.

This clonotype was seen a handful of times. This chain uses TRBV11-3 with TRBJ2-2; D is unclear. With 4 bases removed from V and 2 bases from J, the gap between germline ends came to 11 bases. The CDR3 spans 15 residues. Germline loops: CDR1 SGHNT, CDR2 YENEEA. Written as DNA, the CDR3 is TGTGCCAGCAGCTCGTTCGACTCAAACACCGGGGAGCTGTTTTTT. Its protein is CASSSFDSNTGELFF.

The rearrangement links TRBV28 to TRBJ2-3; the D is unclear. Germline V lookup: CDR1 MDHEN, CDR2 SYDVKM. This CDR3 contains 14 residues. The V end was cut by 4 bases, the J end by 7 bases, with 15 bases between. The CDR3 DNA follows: TGTGCCAGCAGTTGGGCCAGTAACTCGAATACGCAGTATTTT. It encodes CASSWASNSNTQYF.

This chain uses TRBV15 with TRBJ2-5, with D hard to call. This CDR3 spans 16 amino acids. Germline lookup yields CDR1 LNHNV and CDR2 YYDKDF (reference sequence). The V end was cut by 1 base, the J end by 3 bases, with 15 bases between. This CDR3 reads CATSRVAVIAKETQYF. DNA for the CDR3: TGTGCCACCAGCAGAGTGGCAGTAATTGCCAAAGAGACCCAGTACTTC.

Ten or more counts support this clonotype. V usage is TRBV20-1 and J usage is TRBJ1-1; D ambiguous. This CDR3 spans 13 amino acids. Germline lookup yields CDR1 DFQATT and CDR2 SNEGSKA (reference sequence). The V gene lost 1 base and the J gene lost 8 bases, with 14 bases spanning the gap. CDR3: CSARGAPGREAFF. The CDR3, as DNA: TGCAGTGCTAGAGGGGCCCCGGGGAGAGAAGCTTTCTTT.

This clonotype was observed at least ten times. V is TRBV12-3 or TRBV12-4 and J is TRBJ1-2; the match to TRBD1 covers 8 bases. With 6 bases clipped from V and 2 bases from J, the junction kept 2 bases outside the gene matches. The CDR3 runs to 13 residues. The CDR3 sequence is CASSWDRNYGYTF. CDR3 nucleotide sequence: TGTGCCAGCAGCTGGGACAGGAACTATGGCTACACCTTC.

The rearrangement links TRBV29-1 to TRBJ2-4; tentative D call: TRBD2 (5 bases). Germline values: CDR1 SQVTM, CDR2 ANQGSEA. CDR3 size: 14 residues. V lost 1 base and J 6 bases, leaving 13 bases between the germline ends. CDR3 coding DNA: TGCAGCGTTGAAGGCGGAGTTGGGAGAAACATTCAGTACTTC. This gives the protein CSVEGGVGRNIQYF.

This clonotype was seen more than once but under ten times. CDR3 region: CASSPGGPWMETQYF. The CDR3 DNA reads as TGTGCCAGCAGTCCCGGGGGGCCTTGGATGGAGACCCAGTACTTC. J is TRBJ2-5 and V is TRBV12-3 or TRBV12-4; D may be TRBD2 (7 bases). V was shortened by 5 bases and J by 5 bases, with 18 bases between the two germline ends. The CDR3 spans 15 residues.

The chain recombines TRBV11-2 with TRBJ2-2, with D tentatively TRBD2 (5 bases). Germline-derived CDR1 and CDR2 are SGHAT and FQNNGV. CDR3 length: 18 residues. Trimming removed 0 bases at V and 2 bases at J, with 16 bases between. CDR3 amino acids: CASSLDGSASLNTGELFF. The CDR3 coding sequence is TGTGCCAGCAGCTTAGATGGGTCGGCTAGCTTAAACACCGGGGAGCTGTTTTTT.

CDR3 sequence (DNA): TGCGCCAGCAGCTTGGGTTTAGCGGACGGGGTGGAGACCCAGTACTTC. Residues: CASSLGLADGVETQYF. J is TRBJ2-5 and V is TRBV5-1; maybe TRBD2 (6 bases). CDR1 is SGHRS and CDR2 is YFSETQ in the germline V gene. CDR3 length: 16 amino acids. V dropped 0 bases and J dropped 5 bases, with 17 bases sitting between them.

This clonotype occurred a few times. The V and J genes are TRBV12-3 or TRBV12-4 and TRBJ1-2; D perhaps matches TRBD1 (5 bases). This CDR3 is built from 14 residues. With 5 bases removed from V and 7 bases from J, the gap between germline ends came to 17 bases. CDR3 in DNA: TGTGCCAGCAGTAGTCGGAGAGGGGAGGGTGGCTACACCTTC. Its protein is CASSSRRGEGGYTF.

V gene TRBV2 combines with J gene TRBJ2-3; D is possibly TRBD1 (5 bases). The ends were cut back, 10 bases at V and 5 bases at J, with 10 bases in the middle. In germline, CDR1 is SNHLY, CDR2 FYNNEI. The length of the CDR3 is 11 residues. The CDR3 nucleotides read TGTGCCACCATTCAGGGAGATACGCAGTATTTT. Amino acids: CATIQGDTQYF.